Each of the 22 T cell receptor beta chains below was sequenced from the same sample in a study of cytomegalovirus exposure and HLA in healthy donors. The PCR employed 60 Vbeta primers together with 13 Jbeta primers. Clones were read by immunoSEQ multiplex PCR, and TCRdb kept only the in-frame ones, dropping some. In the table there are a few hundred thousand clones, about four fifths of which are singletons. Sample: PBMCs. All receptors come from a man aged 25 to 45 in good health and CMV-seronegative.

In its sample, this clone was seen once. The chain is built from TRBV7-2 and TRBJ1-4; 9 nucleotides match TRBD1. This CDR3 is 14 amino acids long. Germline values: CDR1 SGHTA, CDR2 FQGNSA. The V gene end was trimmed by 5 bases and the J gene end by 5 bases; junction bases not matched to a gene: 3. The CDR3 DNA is TGTGCCAGCAGCACCGGGACAGGGAATGAAAAACTGTTTTTT. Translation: CASSTGTGNEKLFF.

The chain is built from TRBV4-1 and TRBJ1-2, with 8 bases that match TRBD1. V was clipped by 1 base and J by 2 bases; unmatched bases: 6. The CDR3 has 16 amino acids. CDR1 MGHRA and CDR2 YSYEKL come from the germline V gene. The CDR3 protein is CASSQVPGQENYGYTF. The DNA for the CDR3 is TGCGCCAGCAGCCAAGTTCCGGGACAGGAGAACTATGGCTACACCTTC.

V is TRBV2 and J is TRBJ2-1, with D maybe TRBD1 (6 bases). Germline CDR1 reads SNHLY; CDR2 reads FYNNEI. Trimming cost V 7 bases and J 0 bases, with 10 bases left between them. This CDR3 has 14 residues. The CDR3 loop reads CASIQDSSYNEQFF. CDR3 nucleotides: TGTGCCAGCATTCAGGACAGCTCCTACAATGAGCAGTTCTTC.

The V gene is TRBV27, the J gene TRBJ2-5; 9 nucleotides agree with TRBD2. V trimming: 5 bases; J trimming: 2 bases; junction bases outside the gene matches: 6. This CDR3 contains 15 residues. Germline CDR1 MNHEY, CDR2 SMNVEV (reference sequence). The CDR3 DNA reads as TGTGCCAGCAGTCCGCGGCGGGGGGGACAAGAGACCCAGTACTTC. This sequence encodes CASSPRRGGQETQYF.

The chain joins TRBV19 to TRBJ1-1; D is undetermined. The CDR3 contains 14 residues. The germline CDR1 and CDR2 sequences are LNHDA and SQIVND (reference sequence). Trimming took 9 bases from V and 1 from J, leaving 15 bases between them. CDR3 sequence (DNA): TGTGCCAGCCGTCGGGTAGACGGGAACACTGAAGCTTTCTTT. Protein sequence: CASRRVDGNTEAFF.

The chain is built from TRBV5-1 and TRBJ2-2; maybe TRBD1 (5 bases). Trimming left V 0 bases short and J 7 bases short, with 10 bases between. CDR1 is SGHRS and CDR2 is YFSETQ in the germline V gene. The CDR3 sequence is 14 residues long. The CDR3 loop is CASSLAGKGGELFF. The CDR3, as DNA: TGCGCCAGCAGCTTGGCAGGGAAGGGCGGGGAGCTGTTTTTT. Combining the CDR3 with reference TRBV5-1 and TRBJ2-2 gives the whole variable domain KAGVTQTPRYLIKTRGQQVTLSCSPISGHRSVSWYQQTPGQGLQFLFEYFSETQRNKGNFPGRFSGRQFSNSRSEMNVSTLELGDSALYLCASSLAGKGGELFFGEGSRLTVL.

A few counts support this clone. As DNA, the CDR3 is TGTGCCAGCAGCTTGGCATCAGCGGGGGTCACTGAGACCCAGTACTTC. It codes for CASSLASAGVTETQYF. The chain has TRBV5-6 and TRBJ2-5; 8 bases map to TRBD2. Germline V lookup: CDR1 SGHDT, CDR2 YYEEEE. This CDR3 region has 16 residues. Germline trimming cut 0 bases from V and 5 bases from J; bases unmatched to any gene: 9.

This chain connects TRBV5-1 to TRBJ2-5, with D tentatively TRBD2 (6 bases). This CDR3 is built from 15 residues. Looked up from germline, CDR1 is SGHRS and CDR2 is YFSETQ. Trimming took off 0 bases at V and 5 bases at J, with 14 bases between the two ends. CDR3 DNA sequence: TGCGCCAGCAGCTTGGAGGGCCCGGGGAGGGAGACCCAGTACTTC. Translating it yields CASSLEGPGRETQYF.

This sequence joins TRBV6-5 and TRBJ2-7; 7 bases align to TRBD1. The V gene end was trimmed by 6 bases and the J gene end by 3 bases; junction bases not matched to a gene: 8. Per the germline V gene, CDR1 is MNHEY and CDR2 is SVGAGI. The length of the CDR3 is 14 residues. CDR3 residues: CASSRPGQSYEQYF. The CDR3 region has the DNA TGTGCCAGCAGCCGCCCGGGACAGAGCTACGAGCAGTACTTC.

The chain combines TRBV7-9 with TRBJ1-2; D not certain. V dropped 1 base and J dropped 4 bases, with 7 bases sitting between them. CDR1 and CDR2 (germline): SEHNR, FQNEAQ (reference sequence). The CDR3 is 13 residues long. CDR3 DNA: TGTGCCAGCAGCTTAGGGCAGATCTATGGCTACACCTTC. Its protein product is CASSLGQIYGYTF. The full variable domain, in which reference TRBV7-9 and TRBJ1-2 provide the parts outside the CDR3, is DTGVSQNPRHKITKRGQNVTFRCDPISEHNRLYWYRQTLGQGPEFLTYFQNEAQLEKSRLLSDRFSAERPKGSFSTLEIQRTEQGDSAMYLCASSLGQIYGYTFGSGTRLTVV.

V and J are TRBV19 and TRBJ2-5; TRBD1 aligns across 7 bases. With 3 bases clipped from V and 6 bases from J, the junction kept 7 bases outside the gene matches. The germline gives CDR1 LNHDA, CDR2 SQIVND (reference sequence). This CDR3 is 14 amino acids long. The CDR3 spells CASSMSGGRKTQYF. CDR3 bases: TGTGCCAGTAGTATGTCAGGGGGTAGGAAGACCCAGTACTTC.

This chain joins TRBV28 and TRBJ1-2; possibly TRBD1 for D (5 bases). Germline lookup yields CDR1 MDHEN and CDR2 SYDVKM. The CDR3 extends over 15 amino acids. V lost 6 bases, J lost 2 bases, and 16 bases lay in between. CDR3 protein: CASSSGGIENYGYTF. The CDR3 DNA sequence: TGTGCCAGCAGCTCCGGGGGGATAGAAAACTATGGCTACACCTTC.

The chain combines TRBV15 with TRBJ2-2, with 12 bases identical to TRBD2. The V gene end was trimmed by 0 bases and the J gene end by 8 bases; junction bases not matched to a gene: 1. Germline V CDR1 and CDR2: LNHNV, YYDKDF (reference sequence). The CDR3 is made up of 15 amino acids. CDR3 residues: CATSRDGTSGGELFF. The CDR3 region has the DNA TGTGCCACCAGCAGAGATGGGACTAGCGGGGGGGAGCTGTTTTTT.

The CDR3 loop reads CASSTGTVYQPQHF. CDR3 nucleotide sequence: TGTGCCAGTAGTACGGGGACAGTTTATCAGCCCCAGCATTTT. This sequence joins TRBV19 and TRBJ1-5; TRBD1 matches 7 bases. V was clipped by 4 bases and J by 5 bases; unmatched bases: 5. Germline V CDR1 and CDR2: LNHDA, SQIVND (reference sequence). The CDR3 has 14 residues. The whole variable domain, filled in from reference TRBV19 and TRBJ1-5, reads DGGITQSPKYLFRKEGQNVTLSCEQNLNHDAMYWYRQDPGQGLRLIYYSQIVNDFQKGDIAEGYSVSREKKESFPLTVTSAQKNPTAFYLCASSTGTVYQPQHFGDGTRLSIL.

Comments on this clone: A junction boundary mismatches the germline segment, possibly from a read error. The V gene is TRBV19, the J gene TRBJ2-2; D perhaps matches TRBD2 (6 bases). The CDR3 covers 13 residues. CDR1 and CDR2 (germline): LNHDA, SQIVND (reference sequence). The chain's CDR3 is CASSIARTGELFF. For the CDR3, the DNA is TGTGCCAGTAGTATAGCCAGGACGGGGGAGCTGTTCTTT.

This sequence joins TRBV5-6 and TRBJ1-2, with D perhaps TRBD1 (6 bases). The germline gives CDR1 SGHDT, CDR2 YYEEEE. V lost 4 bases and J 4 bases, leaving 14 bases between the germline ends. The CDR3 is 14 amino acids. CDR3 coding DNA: TGTGCCAGCAGCGGGTACAGGGAGGGCTATGGCTACACCTTC. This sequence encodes CASSGYREGYGYTF. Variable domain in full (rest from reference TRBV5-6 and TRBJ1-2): DAGVTQSPTHLIKTRGQQVTLRCSPKSGHDTVSWYQQALGQGPQFIFQYYEEEERQRGNFPDRFSGHQFPNYSSELNVNALLLGDSALYLCASSGYREGYGYTFGSGTRLTVV.

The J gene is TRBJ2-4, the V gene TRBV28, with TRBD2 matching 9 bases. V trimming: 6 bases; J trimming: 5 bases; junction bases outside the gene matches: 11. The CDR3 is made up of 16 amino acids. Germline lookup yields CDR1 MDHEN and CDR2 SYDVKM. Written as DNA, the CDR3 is TGTGCCAGCAGCCCAGCGGGGGGCCCGAGAGAAAACATTCAGTACTTC. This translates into CASSPAGGPRENIQYF.

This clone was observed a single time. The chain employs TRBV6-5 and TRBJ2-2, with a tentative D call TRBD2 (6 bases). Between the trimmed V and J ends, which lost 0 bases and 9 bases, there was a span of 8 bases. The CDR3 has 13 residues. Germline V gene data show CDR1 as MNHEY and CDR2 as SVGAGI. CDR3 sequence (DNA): TGTGCCAGCAGTTACTCGGGGGGTCGGGAGCTGTTTTTT. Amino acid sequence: CASSYSGGRELFF.

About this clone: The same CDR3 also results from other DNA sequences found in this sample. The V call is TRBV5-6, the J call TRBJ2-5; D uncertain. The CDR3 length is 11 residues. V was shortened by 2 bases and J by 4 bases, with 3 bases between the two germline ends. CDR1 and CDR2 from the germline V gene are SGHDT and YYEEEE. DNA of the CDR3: TGTGCCAGCAGCTTAGCAGAGACCCAGTACTTC. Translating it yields CASSLAETQYF.

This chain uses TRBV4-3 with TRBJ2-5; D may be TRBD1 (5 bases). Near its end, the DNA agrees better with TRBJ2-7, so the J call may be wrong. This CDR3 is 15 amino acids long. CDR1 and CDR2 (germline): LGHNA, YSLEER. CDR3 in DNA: TGCGCCAGCAGCCAAGATAGACAGAACCCCTACGAGCAGTACTTC. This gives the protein CASSQDRQNPYEQYF.

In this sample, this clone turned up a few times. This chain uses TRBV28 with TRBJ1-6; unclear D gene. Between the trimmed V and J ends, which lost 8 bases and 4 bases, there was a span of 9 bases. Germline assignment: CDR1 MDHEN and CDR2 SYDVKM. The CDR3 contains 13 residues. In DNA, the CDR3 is TGTGCCAGCTCTCGGAGGTATAATTCACCCCTCCACTTT. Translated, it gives CASSRRYNSPLHF. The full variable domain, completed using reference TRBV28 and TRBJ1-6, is DVKVTQSSRYLVKRTGEKVFLECVQDMDHENMFWYRQDPGLGLRLIYFSYDVKMKEKGDIPEGYSVSREKKERFSLILESASTNQTSMYLCASSRRYNSPLHFGNGTRLTVT.

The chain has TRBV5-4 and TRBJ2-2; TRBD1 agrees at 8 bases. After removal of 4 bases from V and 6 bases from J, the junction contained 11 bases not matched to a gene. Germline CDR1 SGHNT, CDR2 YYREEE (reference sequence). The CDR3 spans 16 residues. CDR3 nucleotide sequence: TGTGCCAGCAGCCCCGGACAGGGACGGGCGGCCGGGGAGCTGTTTTTT. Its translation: CASSPGQGRAAGELFF.